The 13 T cell receptor beta chains given below trace back to one sample, sequenced in a study of shared clonotypes between healthy human individuals (dated by TCRdb to about 2020). CD8 naive samples were CD45RO-negative cells positively selected for CCR7, giving a CD45RA+CCR7+ population that excluded TemRA cells. Libraries were made using the immunoSEQ multiplex PCR assay. Held by TCRdb, this immuneACCESS table contains in-frame sequences only and omits some clones. Under half of the omission traces to an unresolved V gene where checked; the cause of the rest is unknown. In this sample the table shows around 1,900,000 clones, 93% of which occur a single time. 1.5% to 2% of the sample is held by the ten biggest clonotypes. Sequenced sample: naive CD8+ T cells from PBMCs. This specimen's cell subset or site label, per the study, means: CD45RA+CCR7+. The source is a man younger than 30 in good health. Some clones in this sample may be carry-over from other donors' samples.

The sample holds a few counts of this clone. J is TRBJ1-1 and V is TRBV7-8; possibly TRBD1 for D (6 bases). V was clipped by 2 bases and J by 1 base, with 14 bases between them. The germline gives CDR1 SGHVS, CDR2 FQNEAQ. The CDR3 extends over 16 amino acids. The CDR3 nucleotides read TGTGCCAGCAGCTTAATTGGGGGGCTCGCGAACACTGAAGCTTTCTTT. It specifies CASSLIGGLANTEAFF.

V usage is TRBV28 and J usage is TRBJ2-7; 7 nucleotides agree with TRBD1. The CDR3 covers 16 residues. The junction had 15 bases not matched to a gene; V was cut back by 5 bases and J by 5 bases. Germline CDR1 and CDR2: MDHEN and SYDVKM. Here the CDR3 DNA reads TGTGCCAGCAGTCCACCCGGTTCTAGGGGGCATGACGAGCAGTACTTC. Residues: CASSPPGSRGHDEQYF.

This chain connects TRBV11-2 to TRBJ2-1; the match to TRBD2 covers 10 bases. Germline V CDR1 and CDR2: SGHAT, FQNNGV. Unmatched junction bases numbered 9, after V lost 2 bases and J lost 5 bases. This CDR3 comprises 17 residues. The CDR3 DNA sequence: TGTGCCAGCAGCTTAAAGTCACTAGCGGGAAGGAACAATGAGCAGTTCTTC. This gives the protein CASSLKSLAGRNNEQFF.

The chain has TRBV6-1 and TRBJ2-1; D is possibly TRBD1 (5 bases). From germline, CDR1 is MNHNS and CDR2 SASEGT. Trimming pared 2 bases from V and 2 bases from J, leaving 13 bases between. This CDR3 contains 16 residues. The CDR3 region is CASSEIRRVTYNEQFF. The CDR3 nucleotides read TGTGCCAGCAGTGAAATACGCAGGGTCACCTACAATGAGCAGTTCTTC.

V and J are TRBV10-3 and TRBJ1-5, with D unresolved. The V and J ends lost 2 bases and 5 bases respectively, with 7 bases between them. The CDR3 length is 13 residues. Germline CDR1 ENHRY, CDR2 SYGVKD. The CDR3 loop is CAISEIGYQPQHF. CDR3 bases: TGTGCCATCAGTGAGATAGGATATCAGCCCCAGCATTTT.

This clone was detected only once. The rearrangement uses TRBV9 and TRBJ1-3; D remains ambiguous. V dropped 3 bases and J dropped 0 bases, with 13 bases sitting between them. CDR1 and CDR2 (germline): SGDLS, YYNGEE. The CDR3 loop spans 16 amino acids. The CDR3 DNA follows: TGTGCCAGCAGCGCCGAGGACGGAAGCTCTGGAAACACCATATATTTT. Translating gives CASSAEDGSSGNTIYF.

The rearrangement links TRBV29-1 to TRBJ1-4; D perhaps matches TRBD1 (5 bases). The CDR3 runs to 13 residues. V was cut by 4 bases and J by 6 bases, with 12 bases left in between. Germline loops: CDR1 SQVTM, CDR2 ANQGSEA. In nucleotides, the CDR3 is TGCAGCGTTGTCTGGGACGGGCATGAAAAACTGTTTTTT. As protein: CSVVWDGHEKLFF.

This chain uses TRBV28 with TRBJ1-1; tentatively, D is TRBD1 (6 bases). V was shortened by 4 bases and J by 5 bases, with 11 bases between the two germline ends. Germline V CDR1 and CDR2: MDHEN, SYDVKM. The CDR3 length is 13 residues. In nucleotides, the CDR3 is TGTGCCAGCAGTTACCACAGGGTAACTGAAGCTTTCTTT. As protein: CASSYHRVTEAFF.

The V and J genes are TRBV28 and TRBJ2-3; 10 bases line up with TRBD2. The CDR3 runs to 14 residues. Per germline, CDR1 MDHEN and CDR2 SYDVKM. The ends lost 3 bases at V and 6 bases at J; junction bases unmatched: 3. The CDR3, as DNA: TGTGCCAGCAGTTTTACTAGCGGGACTGATACGCAGTATTTT. This encodes CASSFTSGTDTQYF.

V is TRBV5-1 and J is TRBJ2-7; D call uncertain. Trimming stripped 2 bases from V and 0 bases from J, with 12 bases between. In germline, CDR1 is SGHRS, CDR2 YFSETQ. The CDR3 is made up of 15 amino acids. DNA of the CDR3: TGCGCCAGCAGCTTCCATGCCGGGTCCTCCTACGAGCAGTACTTC. It yields the protein CASSFHAGSSYEQYF.

The chain uses TRBV27 and TRBJ2-2; D perhaps matches TRBD1 (6 bases). V gave up 3 bases and J gave up 3 bases, with 11 bases separating them. Germline V gene data show CDR1 as MNHEY and CDR2 as SMNVEV (reference sequence). The CDR3 extends over 15 amino acids. CDR3 nucleotides: TGTGCCAGCAGTTTCCAGGGGACGGACACCGGGGAGCTGTTTTTT. Translated, it gives CASSFQGTDTGELFF.

The chain has TRBV27 and TRBJ1-2; D is perhaps TRBD1 (6 bases). With 4 bases removed from V and 5 bases from J, the gap between germline ends came to 17 bases. The CDR3 sequence is 15 residues long. CDR1 and CDR2 (germline): MNHEY, SMNVEV (reference sequence). The CDR3 spells CASSSIETGTYGYTF. CDR3 in DNA: TGTGCCAGCAGTTCTATAGAAACAGGGACGTATGGCTACACCTTC.

The chain couples TRBV28 to TRBJ1-2, with 7 positions matching TRBD1. Losses at the gene ends were 2 bases for V and 5 bases for J; bases not matched to a gene: 2. Germline CDR1 and CDR2: MDHEN and SYDVKM. This CDR3 spans 13 amino acids. The CDR3 spells CASSLAGGYGYTF. Written as DNA, the CDR3 is TGTGCCAGCAGTTTAGCAGGGGGATATGGCTACACCTTC.